This T cell receptor (beta chain) is from a study of beta chain features in type 1 diabetes (dated by TCRdb to the late 2010s). With respect to the entire study: Mean age, gender distribution, total cell number and subset yield were not different between patients and healthy donors. Across all samples, fewer than 110,000,000 sorted cells were examined, and cell number per subset correlated strongly with RNA yield. The study compared TCRB repertoires of sorted circulating CD4+ T cell subsets between recently diagnosed type 1 diabetes patients and matched healthy donors. Regulatory and stem cell-like memory subsets were isolated from only 8 patients and roughly eight healthy donors, whereas naive and central memory subsets came from all 30 or so donors.

Each donor gave one peripheral blood draw, around 100 mL on average, collected into heparinised tubes. A BD FACSAria II and a panel including CD45RO, CCR7, CD25, CD127, CD95 and CD27 were used to sort naive, central memory, regulatory and stem cell-like memory CD4+ T cells. All sorted populations exceeded 98% purity. PBMCs were isolated immediately by Lymphoprep density gradient centrifugation and stained directly without culture. So that batch effects would be minimized, each experiment stained and sorted samples in pairs, pairing one healthy donor with one patient. The High Capacity cDNA Reverse Transcription Kit was used to reverse transcribe all of the isolated RNA, meaning that expressed TCRB transcripts were what got sequenced. Deep immunoSEQ sequencing was performed on naive, central memory and regulatory T cell samples, with an average of roughly 3.3 million total reads per sample. After sorted cells were lysed in RLT buffer, RNA was extracted with DNase-treated RNeasy Micro or Mini kits, with the choice depending on cell number. To prevent cross-contamination, each cell subset was processed individually, whereas patient and healthy donor samples were processed jointly. TCRB sequences were amplified from cDNA with the immunoSEQ multiplex PCR, producing 87-bp fragments spanning the CDR3 region. Amplicons were sequenced on the Illumina HiSeq platform. Per the original workflow: Synthetic template baselines were used to correct PCR bias computationally, reads within Hamming distance 2 were collapsed, and singletons that could not be merged were discarded. Reads were aligned against IMGT to assign V, D and J genes, CDR3 length and insertions or deletions at six rearrangement sites. Within each subset, clonotype counts were normalized to the number of sorted cells before true diversity and Gini coefficients were calculated with the tcR R package. The overlap coefficient, calculated on TCRB nucleotide sequences, was used to quantify repertoire sharing. TCRdb holds this immuneACCESS table with in-frame rearrangements only. Some clones are missing; in checked studies, unresolved V genes explain under half, and the rest has no known cause. V, J and clone size are those of that table, while D and trimming were read from the DNA. This sample has about 140,000 clones in its table, and roughly 10% of those were observed once. 0.65% of the sample is taken by the ten largest.

The table lists this clone with a few counts. The antigen it binds to is not known. No much larger clonotype is one base removed from it; base qualities were not supplied. V is cut back by 0 bases and J by 8 bases, with 5 bases in the junction unmatched. CDR1 SGHRS and CDR2 YFSETQ were looked up in the germline V gene. Inclusive of the bounding cysteine and phenylalanine, the CDR3 is 15 residues long. Left in the record is the CDR3 DNA by itself, 45 bases read in frame from the first base. Study-wide conclusions, independent of this receptor: Naive, central memory and regulatory TCRB repertoires appeared to be more similar among patients than among healthy donors. Patients with type 1 diabetes made fewer insertions and deleted more nucleotides at VDJ recombination sites, implying thymic rearrangement abnormalities. Because small numbers of individuals were included in the HLA sub-analyses, any influence of HLA type on TCRB rearrangement was left unresolved. A moderate but significant shortening of TCRB CDR3 length was observed in type 1 diabetes patients in all four CD4+ subsets. Sequencing cDNA rather than genomic DNA could over-represent highly expressing activated cells, although activation and CD3 levels did not differ between groups. Shorter templates might have been favored by PCR, but patient and control samples were amplified and corrected together, so both groups would have been affected equally by any skew.

The rearranged chain carries TRBV5-1 and TRBJ1-2; 12 central nucleotides agree with TRBD1. The sequence came from a woman aged 40 to 50 in good health. The sequencing sample was made of central memory CD4+ T cells from blood. This receptor has the CDR3 CASSLEGQGAEGYTF. In nucleotides, the sequence is TGCGCCAGCAGCTTGGAGGGACAGGGGGCTGAAGGCTACACCTTC.